These 7 T cell receptor beta chains share one sample of origin, sequenced in a study of cytomegalovirus exposure and HLA in healthy donors. Primers included in the PCR were 60 Vbeta and 13 Jbeta primers. The table came from immunoSEQ multiplex PCR; TCRdb's copy has only in-frame clones and leaves some out. The data hold approximately 190,000 clones, with around 82% observed a single time. Source material: PBMCs. The receptors were gathered from a boy aged 5 to 17 in good health and CMV-seronegative.

V is TRBV19 and J is TRBJ1-2; a weak D match, TRBD1 (5 bases). The germline V gene has CDR1 LNHDA and CDR2 SQIVND (reference sequence). The CDR3 sequence is 14 residues long. The V end was cut by 6 bases, the J end by 0 bases, with 11 bases between. Here the CDR3 reads CASSPTASNYGYTF. The CDR3 DNA reads TGTGCCAGTAGCCCGACAGCCTCTAACTATGGCTACACCTTC.

This clone was detected only once. The chain couples TRBV5-1 to TRBJ2-5; D not resolved. The DNA end lines up better with TRBJ2-7; the J call may be wrong. Germline CDR1 SGHRS, CDR2 YFSETQ. This CDR3 region has 15 residues. This CDR3 is CASSLDGPPYYEQYF. The DNA for the CDR3 is TGCGCCAGCAGCTTGGACGGTCCCCCTTACTACGAGCAGTACTTC.

This chain uses TRBV9 with TRBJ1-3; D unresolved. V gave up 0 bases and J gave up 0 bases, with 10 bases separating them. CDR3 length equals 16 residues. CDR1 and CDR2 (germline): SGDLS, YYNGEE. CDR3: CASSVEPVISGNTIYF. CDR3 nucleotide sequence: TGTGCCAGCAGCGTAGAGCCGGTGATCTCTGGAAACACCATATATTTT.

The rearrangement links TRBV6-5 to TRBJ2-5; possibly TRBD2 for D (5 bases). Per the germline V gene, CDR1 is MNHEY and CDR2 is SVGAGI. Deletions cut 2 bases from V and 11 bases from J, with 12 bases between. The CDR3 covers 12 residues. The CDR3 DNA sequence: TGTGCCAGCAGTTACCTAGGTGGGGAGCAGTACTTC. This codes for CASSYLGGEQYF.

V gene TRBV28 combines with J gene TRBJ2-1; tentative D call: TRBD2 (5 bases). Trimming took 2 bases from V and 6 from J, leaving 11 bases between them. Germline CDR1 MDHEN, CDR2 SYDVKM. This CDR3 spans 14 amino acids. CDR3 sequence (DNA): TGTGCCAGCAGTTTAAGGCTAGCCGTCAATGAGCAGTTCTTC. Its translation is CASSLRLAVNEQFF.

The V and J genes are TRBV9 and TRBJ2-7, with D perhaps TRBD1 (7 bases). Trimming removed 4 bases at V and 6 bases at J, with 17 bases between. CDR1 SGDLS and CDR2 YYNGEE come from the germline V gene. The CDR3 spans 14 residues. CDR3 DNA sequence: TGTGCCAGCAGCTTTTCTCCAGGGGGAGGCGAGCAGTACTTC. Residues: CASSFSPGGGEQYF.

This sequence joins TRBV6-1 and TRBJ1-1; 7 bases line up with TRBD1. This CDR3 is built from 13 residues. In germline, CDR1 is MNHNS, CDR2 SASEGT. V dropped 8 bases and J dropped 6; count of bases not matched to a gene: 9. The CDR3 protein is CASRKTGYAEAFF. CDR3 sequence (DNA): TGTGCCAGCCGAAAGACAGGGTATGCTGAAGCTTTCTTT.